This record concerns one TCR beta chain sequence. When replicate PCRs were run on sorted subsets, they used roughly 0.2 ug DNA, approximately 33,000 T cell genomes. Assay: immunoSEQ multiplex PCR; the TCRdb copy retains only in-frame clones and omits some. The sample consists of approximately 1.5 million clones, 95% to 99% of them appearing once. This specimen comes from a study of shared clonotypes between healthy human individuals. The CDR3 loop spans 19 amino acids. In germline, CDR1 is SEHNR, CDR2 FQNEAQ (reference sequence). With V trimmed by 5 bases and J by 5 bases, 13 bases remained unmatched. Caucasian adults residing in Nashville, Tennessee made up all the donors.

This TCR was sampled from a man aged 25-45 years in good health. Sequencing input: naive CD4+ T cells sorted from blood. Subset here: CD45RA+ positively selected. The V gene is TRBV7-9, the J gene TRBJ2-2, with TRBD2 identical over 14 bases. In nucleotides, the CDR3 is TGTGCCAGCAGCATTCCGACTAGCGGGAGGGCAGGGACTACCGGGGAGCTGTTTTTT. Protein product: CASSIPTSGRAGTTGELFF.